Described below is a single TCR beta chain sequence and its context. Other DNA variants within this sample encode the same CDR3. The V gene's germline CDR1 is MGHRA and CDR2 YSYEKL. V lost 4 bases and J lost 4; bases outside the gene matches: 6. The CDR3 loop spans 15 amino acids. This sample was included in a study of blood T cell repertoires in COVID-19. Study details: Whether acute or convalescent, the COVID-19 samples came from the United States, Italy and Spain. Sample material is recorded as cDNA or gDNA derived from T cells, B-cell-depleted T cells, or PBMCs.

In the original processing: Amplified reference gene primers provided the basis for estimating nucleated cell counts. Some clones are missing from TCRdb's copy, which holds only in-frame ones; the method was immunoSEQ multiplex PCR. Clonal size and the V and J genes are those of that table, whereas D and trimming came from the DNA. The sample lists about 370,000 clones; about 90% were seen once. This rearrangement joins TRBV4-1 to TRBJ2-3; 9 positions match TRBD1. The sequence was collected from a young man with active or convalescent COVID-19. Sequencing was done on a sample of peripheral blood. The CDR3 DNA sequence: TGCGCCAGCAGCCCGGACAGGGGAGTGTCAGATACGCAGTATTTT. The encoded protein is CASSPDRGVSDTQYF.